A single sample gave rise to the 25 T cell receptor beta chains below, sequenced in a study of cytomegalovirus exposure and HLA in healthy donors. The study ran its PCR with 60 Vbeta and 13 Jbeta primers. Assay used: immunoSEQ multiplex PCR; TCRdb lists only in-frame clones, some missing. Among roughly 220,000 clones listed, about 82% were seen once. Sequencing was done on a sample of PBMCs. The receptors come from a young man in good health and CMV-seronegative.

This chain links TRBV4-3 with TRBJ2-7; 11 nucleotides agree with TRBD1. The V and J ends lost 4 bases and 5 bases, in that order; junction bases with no gene match: 4. CDR1 and CDR2 (germline): LGHNA, YSLEER. The CDR3 extends over 14 amino acids. CDR3 loop: CASSLGQGANEQYF. The CDR3 DNA reads TGCGCCAGCAGCCTCGGACAGGGGGCGAACGAGCAGTACTTC.

This clone was recorded once. The chain couples TRBV6-5 to TRBJ2-3; TRBD1 aligns across 7 bases. J was trimmed by 6 bases and V by 6 bases; bases with no gene match: 6. CDR1 and CDR2 (germline): MNHEY, SVGAGI. The CDR3 spans 13 residues. The CDR3 DNA is TGTGCCAGCAGAAGACAGGGTTCTGATACGCAGTATTTT. Translating it yields CASRRQGSDTQYF.

The rearrangement joins TRBV7-9 to TRBJ1-1; 7 nucleotides agree with TRBD1. Trimming at V came to 5 bases and at J to 1 base, leaving 7 bases not matched to a gene. Germline values: CDR1 SEHNR, CDR2 FQNEAQ (reference sequence). The CDR3 extends over 15 amino acids. CDR3 in DNA: TGTGCCAGCAGCCCGGGACAGTCGGGGAACACTGAAGCTTTCTTT. This gives the protein CASSPGQSGNTEAFF.

V is TRBV7-9 and J is TRBJ2-7; no clear D gene. The CDR3 totals 14 residues. Germline V gene sequence: CDR1 SEHNR, CDR2 FQNEAQ (reference sequence). The ends were cut back, 2 bases at V and 3 bases at J, with 11 bases in the middle. This CDR3 reads CASSLFDQNYEQYF. Written as DNA, the CDR3 is TGTGCCAGCAGCTTATTCGATCAGAACTACGAGCAGTACTTC.

This clone has only one observation. V is TRBV5-1 and J is TRBJ1-3; the D gene is possibly TRBD1 (6 bases). The CDR3 runs to 14 residues. Trimming shortened V by 4 bases and J by 11 bases, and 19 bases separated the two germline ends. From germline, CDR1 is SGHRS and CDR2 YFSETQ. CDR3 protein: CASSPEGSTGPIYF. The CDR3 coding sequence is TGCGCCAGCAGCCCCGAGGGGTCGACAGGTCCCATATATTTT.

The gene calls are TRBV9 and TRBJ1-2; 7 positions match TRBD1. Germline values: CDR1 SGDLS, CDR2 YYNGEE. V shed 3 bases and J 0 bases; nucleotides not matched to a gene: 5. The CDR3 totals 15 residues. Here the CDR3 DNA reads TGTGCCAGCAGCGCCTGGGACAGCTCTAACTATGGCTACACCTTC. It is translated as CASSAWDSSNYGYTF. Drawing the rest from reference TRBV9 and TRBJ1-2, the complete variable domain is DSGVTQTPKHLITATGQRVTLRCSPRSGDLSVYWYQQSLDQGLQFLIQYYNGEERAKGNILERFSAQQFPDLHSELNLSSLELGDSALYFCASSAWDSSNYGYTFGSGTRLTVV.

This chain uses TRBV6-5 with TRBJ2-7; the D is unclear. This CDR3 contains 15 residues. Trimming pared 4 bases from V and 2 bases from J, leaving 15 bases between. CDR1 is MNHEY and CDR2 is SVGAGI in the germline V gene. As DNA, the CDR3 is TGTGCCAGCAGTTTCTCGCTGACTGATGCCTACGAGCAGTACTTC. Translated, it gives CASSFSLTDAYEQYF.

This chain links TRBV5-1 with TRBJ2-5; 10 nucleotides align to TRBD1. The CDR3 is 17 amino acids. The V gene's germline CDR1 is SGHRS and CDR2 YFSETQ. V was pared by 4 bases and J by 2 bases, with 11 bases of the junction left unmatched. The CDR3 DNA is TGCGCCAGCAGCGCTTTGACAGGGGGCGCGGATCAAGAGACCCAGTACTTC. Translation gives CASSALTGGADQETQYF.

The chain recombines TRBV5-5 with TRBJ1-1; D uncertain. Germline V CDR1 and CDR2: SGHKS, YYEKEE (reference sequence). V was shortened by 2 bases and J by 1 base, with 6 bases between the two germline ends. This CDR3 region has 13 residues. The CDR3 spells CASSFGRNTEAFF. The DNA for the CDR3 is TGTGCCAGCAGCTTCGGGAGGAACACTGAAGCTTTCTTT.

The V gene is TRBV7-2, the J gene TRBJ1-4; 11 nucleotides agree with TRBD1. Germline CDR1 and CDR2: SGHTA and FQGNSA. Losses at the gene ends were 4 bases for V and 8 bases for J; bases not matched to a gene: 3. The CDR3 extends over 14 amino acids. The CDR3 coding sequence is TGTGCCAGCAGCTGGACAGGGGGCCACGAAAAACTGTTTTTT. This codes for CASSWTGGHEKLFF.

The chain uses TRBV9 and TRBJ2-3, with D possibly being TRBD2 (6 bases). Between the trimmed V and J ends, which lost 4 bases and 5 bases, there was a span of 14 bases. This CDR3 region has 14 residues. The V gene's germline CDR1 is SGDLS and CDR2 YYNGEE. CDR3 in DNA: TGTGCCAGCAGCCCCTTTCGCGGGGTAGATACGCAGTATTTT. As protein: CASSPFRGVDTQYF.

This chain links TRBV28 with TRBJ2-2; D unresolved. Trimming cost V 6 bases and J 6 bases, with 5 bases left between them. This CDR3 region has 11 residues. CDR1 is MDHEN and CDR2 is SYDVKM in the germline V gene. DNA of the CDR3: TGTGCCAGCAGCCCTGCCGGGGAGCTGTTTTTT. This translates into CASSPAGELFF.

This chain joins TRBV18 and TRBJ2-5, with D maybe TRBD2 (5 bases). The CDR3 extends over 14 amino acids. Trimming took 6 bases from V and 5 from J, leaving 16 bases between them. Germline V lookup: CDR1 KGHSH, CDR2 LQKENI. CDR3 coding DNA: TGTGCCAGCTCTCGTACTAGTTCGGCCGAGACCCAGTACTTC. Amino acid sequence: CASSRTSSAETQYF.

Regarding this clone: This CDR3 is also generated by other DNA sequences in the sample. This chain links TRBV29-1 with TRBJ2-5; no clear D gene. Trimming stripped 3 bases from V and 5 bases from J, with 7 bases between. This CDR3 spans 11 amino acids. Germline CDR1 is SQVTM and CDR2 is ANQGSEA. CDR3 in DNA: TGCAGCGTTGATCGGTGGGAGACCCAGTACTTC. Translation: CSVDRWETQYF.

The chain joins TRBV6-4 to TRBJ2-5; D gene unclear. This CDR3 region has 12 residues. Germline V lookup: CDR1 MRHNA, CDR2 SNTAGT. Trimming removed 5 bases at V and 5 bases at J, with 9 bases between. Here the CDR3 reads CASSPLRETQYF. The CDR3 DNA follows: TGTGCCAGCAGTCCGCTCAGGGAGACCCAGTACTTC.

As for this clone: The junction departs from the called germline gene at one end, perhaps through a read error. The V and J genes are TRBV6-5 and TRBJ2-5, with 9 bases fitting TRBD1. In germline, CDR1 is MNHEY, CDR2 SVGAGI. The CDR3 is 14 residues long. The CDR3 nucleotides read TGTGCCGGCAGTACAAAAACAGGGGGCGTGACCCAGTACTTC. Protein sequence: CAGSTKTGGVTQYF.

This clone is a singleton in its sample. The V call is TRBV27, the J call TRBJ1-5, with D unclear. With 0 bases removed from V and 5 bases from J, the gap between germline ends came to 5 bases. The CDR3 totals 13 residues. The germline CDR1 and CDR2 sequences are MNHEY and SMNVEV (reference sequence). The CDR3 protein is CASSLSADQPQHF. CDR3 nucleotides: TGTGCCAGCAGTTTATCGGCGGATCAGCCCCAGCATTTT.

On this clone itself: One end of the junction is discordant with germline, which a read error may explain. The gene calls are TRBV7-9 and TRBJ1-1, with 8 bases lining up with TRBD1. CDR1 and CDR2 (germline): SEHNR, FQNEAQ (reference sequence). The CDR3 contains 14 residues. CDR3 sequence reads: CSSSHWTGLSEAFF. Here the CDR3 DNA reads TGTTCCAGCAGCCACTGGACAGGGTTATCTGAAGCTTTCTTT. The whole variable domain, remainder taken from reference TRBV7-9 and TRBJ1-1, is DTGVSQNPRHKITKRGQNVTFRCDPISEHNRLYWYRQTLGQGPEFLTYFQNEAQLEKSRLLSDRFSAERPKGSFSTLEIQRTEQGDSAMYLCSSSHWTGLSEAFFGQGTRLTVV.

The chain has TRBV2 and TRBJ2-7; TRBD1 is a possible D gene (6 bases). The CDR3 loop spans 14 amino acids. The germline V gene has CDR1 SNHLY and CDR2 FYNNEI. Trimming stripped 8 bases from V and 4 bases from J, with 18 bases between. DNA of the CDR3: TGTGCCAGCCTGGCAGGGGATCGGGGATACGAGCAGTACTTC. It yields the protein CASLAGDRGYEQYF.

This clone has just a few counts. This sample includes further DNA sequences coding for the same CDR3. Written as DNA, the CDR3 is TGTGCCAGCAGTTTGCGGGGCTCGGGAAACACCATATATTTT. Its translation is CASSLRGSGNTIYF. The gene calls are TRBV28 and TRBJ1-3, with D possibly being TRBD1 (5 bases). The CDR3 is 14 residues long. Germline values: CDR1 MDHEN, CDR2 SYDVKM. V was shortened by 3 bases and J by 4 bases, with 10 bases between the two germline ends.

V is TRBV6-5 and J is TRBJ1-2; D ambiguous. Trimming left V 5 bases short and J 4 bases short, with 11 bases between. The CDR3 has 13 amino acids. CDR1 is MNHEY, CDR2 SVGAGI, per germline. This chain's CDR3 is CASSPGSLYGYTF. The DNA for the CDR3 is TGTGCCAGCAGTCCAGGATCACTCTATGGCTACACCTTC.

The chain combines TRBV28 with TRBJ1-5, with a weak D call TRBD1 (5 bases). The germline V gene encodes CDR1 MDHEN and CDR2 SYDVKM. There are 16 residues in the CDR3. V lost 5 bases to trimming and J lost 2 bases, with 16 bases between them. CDR3 sequence reads: CASSLYQGFGNQPQHF. The CDR3 DNA reads TGTGCCAGCAGTCTTTACCAGGGTTTTGGCAATCAGCCCCAGCATTTT. Looking up the rest from reference TRBV28 and TRBJ1-5 gives the full variable domain: DVKVTQSSRYLVKRTGEKVFLECVQDMDHENMFWYRQDPGLGLRLIYFSYDVKMKEKGDIPEGYSVSREKKERFSLILESASTNQTSMYLCASSLYQGFGNQPQHFGDGTRLSIL.

This clone was observed a handful of times. The chain has TRBV19 and TRBJ1-4; maybe TRBD1 (5 bases). This CDR3 has 14 residues. Germline V gene data show CDR1 as LNHDA and CDR2 as SQIVND (reference sequence). The ends were cut back, 7 bases at V and 6 bases at J, with 15 bases in the middle. The CDR3, as DNA: TGTGCCAGTACCTCAGGGATAGGGGATGAAAAACTGTTTTTT. Protein product: CASTSGIGDEKLFF.

In its sample, this clone was seen a few times. The genes are TRBV28 and TRBJ2-2; tentatively, D is TRBD2 (6 bases). Between the trimmed V and J ends, which lost 3 bases and 3 bases, there was a span of 8 bases. Germline V CDR1 and CDR2: MDHEN, SYDVKM. The CDR3 sequence is 14 residues long. The CDR3 protein is CASSLEGDTGELFF. Written as DNA, the CDR3 is TGTGCCAGCAGTTTGGAGGGAGACACCGGGGAGCTGTTTTTT. Full variable domain (remainder filled in from reference TRBV28 and TRBJ2-2): DVKVTQSSRYLVKRTGEKVFLECVQDMDHENMFWYRQDPGLGLRLIYFSYDVKMKEKGDIPEGYSVSREKKERFSLILESASTNQTSMYLCASSLEGDTGELFFGEGSRLTVL.

This chain joins TRBV5-1 and TRBJ1-2; TRBD1 aligns across 7 bases. This CDR3 region has 13 residues. CDR1 and CDR2 from the germline V gene are SGHRS and YFSETQ. With V trimmed by 5 bases and J by 4 bases, 5 bases remained unmatched. The CDR3: CASRGTVSYGYTF. The CDR3 DNA is TGCGCCAGCAGAGGGACAGTTAGCTATGGCTACACCTTC.